The 29 T cell receptor beta chains listed next were all sequenced from one sample in a study of T cells in localized non-small cell lung cancer. TCRdb keeps only in-frame clones here, not all; method: immunoSEQ multiplex PCR. The sample includes approximately 28,000 clones, approximately 90% of them seen just once. The sequencing here drew on peripheral blood, taken before any cancer treatment. The receptors come from a female donor of 60 years or more with stage I lung adenocarcinoma.

About this clone itself: The same CDR3 is also encoded by other DNA sequences in this sample. The genes are TRBV27 and TRBJ2-7; D is tentatively TRBD1 or TRBD2 (5 bases each). CDR1 is MNHEY and CDR2 is SMNVEV in the germline V gene (reference sequence). Trimming took off 9 bases at V and 0 bases at J, with 18 bases between the two ends. The CDR3 loop spans 15 amino acids. In DNA form, the CDR3 reads TGTGCCAGTTGTTCCTCCGGGACGTACTCCTACGAGCAGTACTTC. Its translation: CASCSSGTYSYEQYF.

This clone has a single count. The chain has TRBV7-2 and TRBJ2-7; the D gene is possibly TRBD2 (6 bases). The ends were cut back, 5 bases at V and 6 bases at J, with 17 bases in the middle. Germline V lookup: CDR1 SGHTA, CDR2 FQGNSA. This CDR3 is built from 14 residues. CDR3 sequence: CASSQPYGGVEQYF. For the CDR3, the DNA is TGTGCCAGCAGCCAACCCTATGGAGGGGTCGAGCAGTACTTC.

The chain has TRBV19 and TRBJ1-6, with D tentatively TRBD1 (6 bases). Trimming cost V 3 bases and J 7 bases, with 10 bases left between them. The germline CDR1 and CDR2 sequences are LNHDA and SQIVND (reference sequence). The CDR3 sequence is 14 residues long. CDR3: CASSIAGVNSPLHF. The DNA for the CDR3 is TGTGCCAGTAGTATCGCAGGGGTCAATTCACCCCTCCACTTT. The complete variable domain, with remaining parts taken from reference TRBV19 and TRBJ1-6, reads DGGITQSPKYLFRKEGQNVTLSCEQNLNHDAMYWYRQDPGQGLRLIYYSQIVNDFQKGDIAEGYSVSREKKESFPLTVTSAQKNPTAFYLCASSIAGVNSPLHFGNGTRLTVT.

The chain carries TRBV27 and TRBJ1-2; D gene unclear. This CDR3 has 12 amino acids. V was pared by 4 bases and J by 4 bases, with 7 bases between. Germline V gene sequence: CDR1 MNHEY, CDR2 SMNVEV (reference sequence). CDR3 DNA sequence: TGTGCCAGCAGTTCTGGGTCCTATGGCTACACCTTC. This sequence encodes CASSSGSYGYTF.

This clone showed up just a few times. The chain joins TRBV5-1 to TRBJ2-1; D possibly corresponds to TRBD2 (7 bases). V was pared by 2 bases and J by 2 bases, with 11 bases between. Germline lookup yields CDR1 SGHRS and CDR2 YFSETQ. This CDR3 contains 15 residues. The CDR3 region is CASSLGGGPYNEQFF. The CDR3 nucleotides read TGCGCCAGCAGCTTAGGGGGAGGGCCCTACAATGAGCAGTTCTTC.

The chain carries TRBV5-1 and TRBJ2-2; D is unresolved. The CDR3 contains 14 residues. The germline CDR1 and CDR2 sequences are SGHRS and YFSETQ. V was shortened by 5 bases and J by 7 bases, with 15 bases between the two germline ends. CDR3 coding DNA: TGCGCCAGCAGATCCGACCGAGGAAGCGGGGAGCTGTTTTTT. This sequence encodes CASRSDRGSGELFF.

The chain links TRBV12-1 to TRBJ2-2; the table's D call, TRBD1, has no DNA check behind it. TRBV12-1 corresponds to a pseudogene. The CDR3 spans 18 residues. CDR3 DNA: TGTGCCAGCAGCCCTTGGGACACCCTCTTGGAGGAAACCGGGGAGCTGTTTTTT. Residues: CASSPWDTLLEETGELFF.

The chain couples TRBV5-1 to TRBJ2-3; TRBD1 agrees at 8 bases. Germline V gene lookup returns CDR1 SGHRS and CDR2 YFSETQ. The V segment lost 4 bases and the J segment 1 base; nucleotides outside the gene matches: 8. The CDR3 loop spans 16 amino acids. CDR3 in amino acids: CASSKGQVSGTDTQYF. In DNA, the CDR3 is TGCGCCAGCAGCAAGGGACAGGTCAGCGGCACAGATACGCAGTATTTT.

This chain connects TRBV9 to TRBJ1-6; no definite D call. The CDR3 covers 14 residues. The germline V gene encodes CDR1 SGDLS and CDR2 YYNGEE. V lost 1 base and J lost 9, with 11 bases in between. The CDR3, as DNA: TGTGCCAGCAGCGTAAGGGATGAAGGTTCACCCCTCCACTTT. This translates into CASSVRDEGSPLHF.

The chain recombines TRBV15 with TRBJ2-3; no firm D call. Germline V gene lookup returns CDR1 LNHNV and CDR2 YYDKDF (reference sequence). V lost 2 bases, J lost 1 base, and 4 bases lay in between. The CDR3 spans 13 residues. CDR3 in DNA: TGTGCCACCAGCAGATCTGGCACAGATACGCAGTATTTT. Protein: CATSRSGTDTQYF.

The genes are TRBV5-1 and TRBJ1-4, with no clear D. Trimming removed 1 base from V and 5 bases from J, with 12 bases in between. This CDR3 is built from 15 residues. CDR1 and CDR2 (germline): SGHRS, YFSETQ. The CDR3 DNA sequence: TGCGCCAGCAGCTTGTCCGGGCAAGGGAATGAAAAACTGTTTTTT. Translation: CASSLSGQGNEKLFF.

The chain links TRBV12-5 to TRBJ2-3; D unclear. The CDR3 loop spans 13 amino acids. The germline V gene encodes CDR1 LGHNT and CDR2 FRNRAP. V was clipped by 1 base and J by 6 bases, with 8 bases between them. The CDR3 nucleotides are TGTGCTAGTGGTTTGGCTGGTCCCGATACGCAGTATTTT. The encoded protein is CASGLAGPDTQYF.

The chain employs TRBV9 and TRBJ2-2; D may be TRBD1 (5 bases). The V end lost 0 bases, the J end lost 4 bases, and 10 bases lay between the germline ends. CDR1 is SGDLS and CDR2 is YYNGEE in the germline V gene. The length of the CDR3 is 15 residues. The CDR3, as DNA: TGTGCCAGCAGCGTAGGGGCAGGGTTCACCGGGGAGCTGTTTTTT. Translated, it gives CASSVGAGFTGELFF.

The rearrangement uses TRBV18 and TRBJ2-5, with TRBD2 matching over 9 bases. The V gene's germline CDR1 is KGHSH and CDR2 LQKENI. The CDR3 has 14 amino acids. With V trimmed by 5 bases and J by 4 bases, 5 bases remained unmatched. The CDR3 sequence: CASSSGLAPETQYF. DNA of the CDR3: TGTGCCAGCTCATCGGGACTAGCTCCAGAGACCCAGTACTTC.

This clone came up once. V and J are TRBV6-5 and TRBJ1-1; TRBD1 matches at 9 bases. V was pared by 5 bases and J by 5 bases, with 6 bases of the junction left unmatched. The CDR3 loop spans 14 amino acids. The germline V gene encodes CDR1 MNHEY and CDR2 SVGAGI. This chain's CDR3 is CASSDGQGRTEAFF. Written as DNA, the CDR3 is TGTGCCAGCAGTGACGGACAGGGGAGAACTGAAGCTTTCTTT.

V gene TRBV4-1 combines with J gene TRBJ1-5, with a possible D match to TRBD1 (5 bases). This CDR3 is 19 amino acids long. V lost 1 base to trimming and J lost 0 bases, with 19 bases between them. Germline CDR1 and CDR2: MGHRA and YSYEKL. CDR3 sequence reads: CASSQGLGVGGNSNQPQHF. The CDR3 DNA reads as TGCGCCAGCAGCCAAGGGCTCGGTGTGGGGGGGAATAGCAATCAGCCCCAGCATTTT.

This chain uses TRBV2 with TRBJ1-2; 7 nucleotides line up with TRBD1. Germline lookup yields CDR1 SNHLY and CDR2 FYNNEI. Losses at the gene ends were 0 bases for V and 4 bases for J; bases not matched to a gene: 2. The CDR3 has 14 residues. The CDR3 is CASSEARDSYGYTF. As DNA, the CDR3 is TGTGCCAGCAGTGAAGCGCGGGACAGCTATGGCTACACCTTC.

The gene calls are TRBV5-6 and TRBJ2-1; 9 bases line up with TRBD2. V was clipped by 2 bases and J by 1 base; unmatched bases: 4. This CDR3 region has 16 residues. The germline V gene encodes CDR1 SGHDT and CDR2 YYEEEE. CDR3 residues: CASSFRTSASYNEQFF. CDR3 nucleotides: TGTGCCAGCAGCTTCCGGACTAGCGCTTCCTACAATGAGCAGTTCTTC.

The rearrangement links TRBV5-1 to TRBJ2-1; TRBD1 aligns across 9 bases. Per the germline V gene, CDR1 is SGHRS and CDR2 is YFSETQ. With 3 bases clipped from V and 7 bases from J, the junction kept 8 bases outside the gene matches. The CDR3 consists of 15 residues. CDR3 sequence (DNA): TGCGCCAGCAGCTACCAAGGACAGGGGCAGAATGAGCAGTTCTTC. Protein product: CASSYQGQGQNEQFF. Looking up the rest from reference TRBV5-1 and TRBJ2-1 gives the full variable domain: KAGVTQTPRYLIKTRGQQVTLSCSPISGHRSVSWYQQTPGQGLQFLFEYFSETQRNKGNFPGRFSGRQFSNSRSEMNVSTLELGDSALYLCASSYQGQGQNEQFFGPGTRLTVL.

This clone was observed a single time. The CDR3 reads CASRPSRNTGELFF. CDR3 coding DNA: TGTGCCAGCAGGCCTTCCCGGAACACCGGGGAGCTGTTTTTT. This rearrangement joins TRBV6-5 to TRBJ2-2; no clear D. The CDR3 spans 14 residues. The ends were cut back, 6 bases at V and 1 base at J, with 9 bases in the middle. The germline V gene has CDR1 MNHEY and CDR2 SVGAGI.

The chain links TRBV28 to TRBJ2-7; 7 bases agree with TRBD2. This CDR3 has 15 residues. CDR1 is MDHEN, CDR2 SYDVKM, per germline. J gave up 7 bases and V 8 bases, and 17 bases lay outside the gene matches. The CDR3: CASREVSAGDYEQYF. DNA for the CDR3: TGTGCCAGCCGCGAGGTGTCGGCGGGAGACTATGAGCAGTACTTC.

The chain recombines TRBV18 with TRBJ2-6; unclear D gene. The V gene's germline CDR1 is KGHSH and CDR2 LQKENI. This CDR3 is 15 amino acids long. V lost 2 bases and J 0 bases, leaving 5 bases between the germline ends. In nucleotides, the CDR3 is TGTGCCAGCTCACCAGGGAACTCTGGGGCCAACGTCCTGACTTTC. The encoded protein is CASSPGNSGANVLTF.

This clone was recorded only once. CDR3 DNA: TGCGCCAGCAGCTTGGCCTCAGGGAAAACTGGCTACACCTTC. Encoded protein: CASSLASGKTGYTF. The chain joins TRBV5-1 to TRBJ1-2; tentative D call: TRBD1 (5 bases). Looked up from germline, CDR1 is SGHRS and CDR2 is YFSETQ. The CDR3 loop spans 14 amino acids. V gave up 0 bases and J gave up 7 bases, with 13 bases separating them.

The chain uses TRBV2 and TRBJ2-1; either TRBD1 or TRBD2 may supply D (6 bases each). Germline-derived CDR1 and CDR2 are SNHLY and FYNNEI. This CDR3 region has 17 residues. V dropped 7 bases and J dropped 1 base, with 20 bases sitting between them. The CDR3 nucleotides read TGTGCCAGCACCCTTTCGAGGGGGGTGGGATCCTACAATGAGCAGTTCTTC. This translates into CASTLSRGVGSYNEQFF.

The chain uses TRBV6-1 and TRBJ1-2; D remains unclear. CDR1 and CDR2 (germline): MNHNS, SASEGT. Trimming cost V 2 bases and J 1 base, with 11 bases left between them. This CDR3 region has 15 residues. The CDR3 loop is CASSESPRGNYGYTF. The DNA of the CDR3 is TGTGCCAGCAGTGAAAGCCCACGGGGTAACTATGGCTACACCTTC.

The genes are TRBV7-9 and TRBJ2-7; 7 positions agree with TRBD2. CDR3 length: 16 amino acids. V shed 1 base and J 7 bases; nucleotides not matched to a gene: 13. Germline assignment: CDR1 SEHNR and CDR2 FQNEAQ (reference sequence). CDR3: CASSLVAGVALREQYF. DNA for the CDR3: TGTGCCAGCAGCTTAGTTGCGGGAGTTGCCCTACGGGAGCAGTACTTC.

The V call is TRBV28, the J call TRBJ1-1; D call uncertain. Trimming pared 3 bases from V and 7 bases from J, leaving 21 bases between. The CDR3 is 16 residues long. Germline loops: CDR1 MDHEN, CDR2 SYDVKM. Here the CDR3 DNA reads TGTGCCAGCAGTTTGCTACATTCTGGGTGGACGGGTGAAGCTTTCTTT. This translates into CASSLLHSGWTGEAFF.

The chain couples TRBV4-1 to TRBJ1-5; D is undetermined. V was trimmed by 4 bases and J by 4 bases, leaving 14 bases between them. The CDR3 spans 15 residues. Germline V gene data show CDR1 as MGHRA and CDR2 as YSYEKL. The CDR3 nucleotides read TGCGCCAGCAGCCTCATTTTAGGCCGAAATCAGCCCCAGCATTTT. Amino acids: CASSLILGRNQPQHF.

The chain employs TRBV11-2 and TRBJ1-4, with 10 bases fitting TRBD1. The CDR3 spans 17 residues. Germline V gene lookup returns CDR1 SGHAT and CDR2 FQNNGV. Trimming cost V 11 bases and J 1 base; bases outside gene matches: 13. This CDR3 is CAQHEDRGCGTNEKLFF. The CDR3 nucleotides are TGTGCCCAGCACGAGGACAGGGGGTGTGGAACTAATGAAAAACTGTTTTTT.